These 27 T cell receptor beta chains originate from one sample sequenced in a study of identical twins. TCRdb recomputed calls from the 5' RACE reads with MiXCR, one row per CDR3 protein. The table has some 1,700,000 distinct CDR3 sequences, roughly a third seen once. Sequenced: cord blood. The receptors here all came from a newborn girl in good health.

There are a few counts of this clonotype. The V gene is TRBV12-3 or TRBV12-4, the J gene TRBJ2-3; TRBD2 matches 10 bases. The CDR3 spans 14 residues. V lost 6 bases, J lost 4 bases, and 4 bases stayed unmatched. The CDR3 loop is CASRASGSADTQYF. CDR3 nucleotides: TGTGCCAGCAGGGCTAGCGGGAGCGCAGATACGCAGTATTTT.

This clonotype was counted only a few times. This chain connects TRBV5-1 to TRBJ2-7, with TRBD2 matching 7 bases. Losses at the gene ends were 5 bases for V and 3 bases for J; bases not matched to a gene: 11. CDR1 is SGHRS, CDR2 YFSETQ, per germline. The CDR3 totals 15 residues. CDR3 DNA: TGCGCCAGCAGTTTTGGCTTAGAGCGGGGCTACGAGCAGTACTTC. Protein product: CASSFGLERGYEQYF.

This clonotype has at least ten counts. This chain connects TRBV13 to TRBJ2-7, with 7 nucleotides matching TRBD1. There are 12 residues in the CDR3. Per germline, CDR1 PRHDT and CDR2 FYEKMQ (reference sequence). With 2 bases clipped from V and 6 bases from J, the junction kept 1 base outside the gene matches. This CDR3 is CASSLRTGEQYF. CDR3 sequence (DNA): TGTGCCAGCAGCTTAAGGACAGGCGAGCAGTACTTC.

This clonotype appeared a few times. CDR3 in amino acids: CASSAPQGGIKNTEAFF. The CDR3 DNA reads TGCGCCAGCAGCGCACCTCAGGGGGGTATTAAGAACACTGAAGCTTTCTTT. The gene calls are TRBV5-1 and TRBJ1-1, with 7 bases lining up with TRBD1. J lost 1 base, V lost 4 bases, and 13 bases had no gene match. Germline CDR1 and CDR2: SGHRS and YFSETQ. The CDR3 totals 17 residues.

V is TRBV19 and J is TRBJ1-2, with D possibly matching TRBD1 (5 bases). Germline CDR1 and CDR2: LNHDA and SQIVND (reference sequence). The V gene lost 8 bases and the J gene lost 10 bases, with 14 bases spanning the gap. CDR3 length: 11 residues. The CDR3 sequence is CASSGSSAYTF. The CDR3 nucleotides are TGTGCCAGTTCAGGGTCATCAGCCTACACCTTC.

A few counts support this clonotype. CDR3: CSARALAGAHEQYF. CDR3 DNA: TGCAGTGCTAGAGCTCTAGCGGGAGCCCACGAGCAGTACTTC. The chain uses TRBV20-1 and TRBJ2-4, with 10 nucleotides matching TRBD2. The DNA end is more similar to TRBJ2-7, so the J call may be wrong. The CDR3 runs 14 residues. The germline gives CDR1 DFQATT, CDR2 SNEGSKA (reference sequence).

This clonotype was observed at least ten times. The chain joins TRBV5-1 to TRBJ2-1; 10 nucleotides align to TRBD1. Unmatched junction bases numbered 5, after V lost 0 bases and J lost 14 bases. Germline V gene lookup returns CDR1 SGHRS and CDR2 YFSETQ. The CDR3 runs 13 residues. The CDR3 reads CASSLAVGTGEFF. In DNA, the CDR3 is TGCGCCAGCAGCTTGGCCGTCGGGACAGGGGAGTTCTTC.

Only a few counts were recorded for this clonotype. V gene TRBV20-1 combines with J gene TRBJ2-7; D is possibly TRBD2 (6 bases). The CDR3 covers 14 residues. Germline CDR1 is DFQATT and CDR2 is SNEGSKA (reference sequence). Trimming stripped 3 bases from V and 0 bases from J, with 12 bases between. CDR3 sequence (DNA): TGCAGTGCTAGCACGCGGGACCTCTCCTACGAGCAGTACTTC. It codes for CSASTRDLSYEQYF.

Comment on this clonotype: It may be a read error: a sequence one base away is much more abundant. This chain joins TRBV11-2 and TRBJ2-7, with a tentative D call TRBD1 (5 bases). Trimming removed 1 base at V and 1 base at J, with 11 bases between. Germline V gene sequence: CDR1 SGHAT, CDR2 FQNNGV. This CDR3 has 15 residues. CDR3 in DNA: TGTGCCAGCAGCTTAGGGGCGACAGAATCCTACGAGCAGTACTTC. Translation: CASSLGATESYEQYF.

This clonotype was counted only a few times. J is TRBJ1-6 and V is TRBV4-2, with 7 bases fitting TRBD1. V was pared by 2 bases and J by 13 bases, with 14 bases of the junction left unmatched. Germline-derived CDR1 and CDR2 are LGHNA and YNFKEQ. The CDR3 is made up of 16 amino acids. CDR3 in DNA: TGTGCCAGCAGCCAACCCCCGGGACAGCTTCTTTCCCCCCTCCACTTT. Translating it yields CASSQPPGQLLSPLHF.

This clonotype was observed a handful of times. This sequence joins TRBV3-1 and TRBJ1-1; weak D call: TRBD1 (6 bases). The CDR3 has 14 residues. Germline CDR1 is LGHDT and CDR2 is YNNKEL (reference sequence). Between the trimmed V and J ends, which lost 6 bases and 3 bases, there was a span of 14 bases. The CDR3 region is CASRGGRAHTEAFF. CDR3 coding DNA: TGTGCCAGCAGGGGGGGCAGGGCACACACTGAAGCTTTCTTT. The full variable domain, in which reference TRBV3-1 and TRBJ1-1 provide the parts outside the CDR3, is DTAVSQTPKYLVTQMGNDKSIKCEQNLGHDTMYWYKQDSKKFLKIMFSYNNKELIINETVPNRFSPKSPDKAHLNLHINSLELGDSAVYFCASRGGRAHTEAFFGQGTRLTVV.

The chain carries TRBV5-1 and TRBJ2-7, with 8 positions matching TRBD1. V trimming: 6 bases; J trimming: 5 bases; junction bases outside the gene matches: 10. CDR1 is SGHRS and CDR2 is YFSETQ in the germline V gene. The CDR3 length is 14 residues. The CDR3 reads CASTPQGALDEQYF. CDR3 DNA sequence: TGCGCCAGCACACCTCAGGGGGCGCTTGACGAGCAGTACTTC.

This clonotype was recorded many times. V gene TRBV4-2 combines with J gene TRBJ2-3, with D perhaps TRBD2 (5 bases). Trimming left V 1 base short and J 3 bases short, with 11 bases between. Germline V gives CDR1 LGHNA, CDR2 YNFKEQ. The CDR3 covers 15 residues. DNA for the CDR3: TGTGCCAGCAGCCAAGGAGGGAGCAGAACAGATACGCAGTATTTT. This sequence encodes CASSQGGSRTDTQYF.

This clonotype was counted between two and nine times. The V and J genes are TRBV10-3 and TRBJ2-5; TRBD1 matches at 9 bases. Germline V CDR1 and CDR2: ENHRY, SYGVKD. J lost 11 bases, V lost 4 bases, and 14 bases had no gene match. The CDR3 consists of 15 residues. The CDR3 DNA reads as TGTGCCATCAGTGGGGACAGGGAGGCTCTAAATGAGCAGTACTTC. Translated, it gives CAISGDREALNEQYF.

This clonotype has just a few counts. The chain uses TRBV9 and TRBJ2-5, with D uncertain. CDR1 and CDR2 (germline): SGDLS, YYNGEE. The V end lost 3 bases, the J end lost 2 bases, and 14 bases lay between the germline ends. CDR3 size: 15 residues. The DNA for the CDR3 is TGTGCCAGCAGCGACCAGCACGGTGGGCAAGAGACCCAGTACTTC. Protein product: CASSDQHGGQETQYF.

This clonotype was counted at least ten times. This rearrangement joins TRBV10-3 to TRBJ2-7, with TRBD1 matching 8 bases. The V segment lost 2 bases and the J segment 2 bases; nucleotides outside the gene matches: 2. CDR1 and CDR2 (germline): ENHRY, SYGVKD. This CDR3 has 14 residues. The CDR3 loop is CAISEGQGAYEQYF. The CDR3 coding sequence is TGTGCCATCAGTGAGGGACAGGGAGCCTACGAGCAGTACTTC.

This chain joins TRBV20-1 and TRBJ2-1; unclear D gene. V lost 1 base and J lost 10, with 11 bases in between. CDR1 and CDR2 from the germline V gene are DFQATT and SNEGSKA (reference sequence). The CDR3 has 12 residues. CDR3 in amino acids: CSARVAVYEQFF. CDR3 nucleotides: TGCAGTGCTAGAGTTGCGGTATACGAGCAGTTCTTC.

A note on this clonotype: A much larger clone sits a single nucleotide away, making a read error possible. V usage is TRBV28 and J usage is TRBJ2-5; TRBD2 matches 9 bases. CDR1 is MDHEN and CDR2 is SYDVKM in the germline V gene. This CDR3 is 15 amino acids long. V shed 3 bases, J shed 11 bases, and the junction held 13 bases outside the gene matches. The CDR3 DNA follows: TGTGCCAGCAGTTTTGCTAGCGGGAAAGAGTACGTGCAGTACTTC. Protein sequence: CASSFASGKEYVQYF.

In its sample, this clonotype was seen a few times. The CDR3 sequence is CASSKASGKNEQFF. The CDR3 region has the DNA TGTGCCAGCAGTAAGGCTAGCGGGAAAAATGAGCAGTTCTTC. The V and J genes are TRBV6-2 or TRBV6-3 and TRBJ2-1; 9 positions match TRBD2. Germline CDR1 reads MNHEY; CDR2 reads SVGEGT. Trimming took 5 bases from V and 7 from J; bases not matched to a gene: 6. There are 14 residues in the CDR3.

V usage is TRBV12-3 or TRBV12-4 and J usage is TRBJ2-3, with 7 bases aligning to TRBD2. This CDR3 region has 15 residues. Trimming at V came to 3 bases and at J to 4 bases, leaving 7 bases not matched to a gene. The CDR3 loop is CASSFGGGFSDTQYF. The CDR3 coding sequence is TGTGCCAGCAGTTTCGGGGGAGGGTTTTCAGATACGCAGTATTTT.

The J gene is TRBJ2-7, the V gene TRBV29-1, with TRBD2 matching 9 bases. Germline V gives CDR1 SQVTM, CDR2 ANQGSEA. The CDR3 contains 17 residues. V shed 4 bases, J shed 0 bases, and the junction held 13 bases outside the gene matches. This CDR3 is CSVGRTRLAASSYEQYF. The CDR3 DNA is TGCAGCGTTGGGAGGACTAGACTAGCGGCTAGCTCCTACGAGCAGTACTTC.

This clonotype came up a few times. V and J are TRBV6-1 and TRBJ1-1; maybe TRBD1 (6 bases). Trimming took off 7 bases at V and 4 bases at J, with 16 bases between the two ends. The CDR3 totals 14 residues. Germline V gene sequence: CDR1 MNHNS, CDR2 SASEGT. The CDR3 DNA reads TGTGCCAGCAACGGGCTCAGGGGAGGCACTGAAGCTTTCTTT. Translating gives CASNGLRGGTEAFF.

Ten or more counts support this clonotype. This chain connects TRBV5-6 to TRBJ2-4; weak D call: TRBD2 (6 bases). This CDR3 contains 16 residues. Trimming cost V 4 bases and J 0 bases, with 14 bases left between them. Per the germline V gene, CDR1 is SGHDT and CDR2 is YYEEEE. CDR3 region: CASSLWRAVAKNIQYF. CDR3 coding DNA: TGTGCCAGCAGCCTTTGGAGGGCGGTAGCCAAAAACATTCAGTACTTC.

The chain is built from TRBV28 and TRBJ2-3; D unclear. Trimming shortened V by 7 bases and J by 2 bases, and 10 bases separated the two germline ends. CDR1 and CDR2 (germline): MDHEN, SYDVKM. CDR3 size: 13 residues. CDR3 sequence: CASNPPNTDTQYF. The CDR3 nucleotides read TGTGCCAGCAACCCGCCCAACACAGATACGCAGTATTTT. The full variable domain, in which reference TRBV28 and TRBJ2-3 provide the parts outside the CDR3, is DVKVTQSSRYLVKRTGEKVFLECVQDMDHENMFWYRQDPGLGLRLIYFSYDVKMKEKGDIPEGYSVSREKKERFSLILESASTNQTSMYLCASNPPNTDTQYFGPGTRLTVL.

This clonotype occurred a few times. The rearrangement joins TRBV7-7 to TRBJ2-1, with D perhaps matching TRBD1 (6 bases). The CDR3 consists of 15 residues. Looked up from germline, CDR1 is SSHAT and CDR2 is FNYEAQ (reference sequence). V gave up 5 bases and J gave up 4 bases, with 15 bases separating them. CDR3 amino acids: CASSRAGVGYNEQFF. The CDR3 DNA is TGTGCCAGCAGCCGTGCAGGGGTCGGGTACAATGAGCAGTTCTTC.

The chain carries TRBV20-1 and TRBJ1-2; D remains ambiguous. CDR3 size: 14 residues. In germline, CDR1 is DFQATT, CDR2 SNEGSKA (reference sequence). V was cut by 1 base and J by 2 bases, with 11 bases left in between. The CDR3 here is CSARVSEGNYGYTF. In DNA form, the CDR3 reads TGCAGTGCTAGAGTCTCGGAAGGGAACTATGGCTACACCTTC.

The chain has TRBV28 and TRBJ1-1; 8 bases match TRBD1. Looked up from germline, CDR1 is MDHEN and CDR2 is SYDVKM. The CDR3 is 11 residues long. J was trimmed by 7 bases and V by 7 bases; bases with no gene match: 2. CDR3: CASTTGGEAFF. The CDR3 nucleotides read TGTGCCAGCACTACAGGGGGTGAAGCTTTCTTT.